Detailed here is one T cell receptor (beta chain). Its antigen is currently unknown. Indicated treatment: oral pan-JAK inhibitor, 5-10 mg twice daily. The data belong to a study of CD8+ T cells in alopecia areata. Overall study context: At a dose of 5 to 10 mg twice daily, oral tofacitinib was given to treated patients. Findings and limits, study-wide: Across lesional scalp, and particularly alopecia totalis/universalis, clonality surpassed that of normal scalp.

Extraction and reverse transcription of RNA yielded cDNA as the sequencing template. Measured with immunoSEQ multiplex PCR; TCRdb has only the in-frame clones, and not every one. The table includes roughly 140,000 clones, 65% to 90% detected once. The V gene end was trimmed by 2 bases and the J gene end by 7 bases; junction bases not matched to a gene: 8. This CDR3 is 15 amino acids long. Germline CDR1 reads ENHRY; CDR2 reads SYGVKD. The gene calls are TRBV10-3 and TRBJ1-5, with TRBD1 identical over 7 bases. This sequence was found in a human donor with alopecia areata. Source: CD8+ T cells sorted from blood, taken at week 4, from a patient treated with tofacitinib. In DNA, the CDR3 is TGTGCCATCAGTGAGGAGACAGGGTTCGAACAGCCCCAGCATTTT. Translated, it gives CAISEETGFEQPQHF.